This T cell receptor beta chain was retrieved from a study of early T cells in non-severe SARS-CoV-2 infection. Unique molecular identifiers were added to individual cDNA molecules. One entry per CDR3 protein results from TCRdb running MiXCR on the 5' RACE reads. The data show about 110,000 distinct CDR3 sequences, around 12% seen once. This clonotype occurred many times. The CDR3 has 11 residues. V was shortened by 6 bases and J by 3 bases, with 6 bases between the two germline ends. The receptor comes from an adult who was a healthcare worker with PCR-confirmed SARS-CoV-2 infection or an uninfected control (not recorded which). The sample was whole blood, taken at baseline. The chain is built from TRBV12-3 or TRBV12-4 and TRBJ2-7; D unresolved. Here the CDR3 DNA reads TGTGCCAGCAGCCTCAACTACGAGCAGTACTTC. Its protein is CASSLNYEQYF.